These 17 T cell receptor beta chains were all obtained from the same sample, sequenced in a study of T cell changes during pregnancy in multiple sclerosis. This table comes from immunoSEQ multiplex PCR, and its TCRdb copy is limited to in-frame clones, with some not included. This sample yields some 30,000 clones, of which about nine tenths are seen a single time; 6.5% to 7% belongs to the top ten. This material consisted of CD8+ T cells from peripheral blood mononuclear cells, taken in the second trimester of pregnancy. These receptors were obtained from a female donor with multiple sclerosis, enrolled in a pregnancy study.

The chain links TRBV28 to TRBJ1-2; 12 nucleotides match TRBD1. The V and J ends lost 6 bases and 4 bases, in that order; junction bases with no gene match: 9. Germline loops: CDR1 MDHEN, CDR2 SYDVKM. The CDR3 sequence is 16 residues long. The CDR3 loop is CASSRTGQGAFYGYTF. The DNA of the CDR3 is TGTGCCAGCAGCCGAACGGGACAGGGGGCTTTCTATGGCTACACCTTC.

CDR3 residues: CASSIGGLAGNTQYF. Written as DNA, the CDR3 is TGTGCCAGTAGTATTGGCGGACTAGCGGGAAATACGCAGTATTTT. This chain connects TRBV19 to TRBJ2-3; TRBD2 aligns across 12 bases. CDR3 length equals 15 residues. Germline V lookup: CDR1 LNHDA, CDR2 SQIVND (reference sequence). Trimming cost V 3 bases and J 7 bases; bases outside gene matches: 5.

The chain has TRBV2 and TRBJ2-1; 10 positions agree with TRBD2. Germline CDR1 is SNHLY and CDR2 is FYNNEI. The CDR3 runs 19 residues. V lost 2 bases, J lost 6 bases, and 16 bases stayed unmatched. DNA of the CDR3: TGTGCCAGCAGTGAATATTACTCCTATCTAGCGGGAGACTCCAATGAGCAGTTCTTC. It encodes CASSEYYSYLAGDSNEQFF.

The genes are TRBV7-9 and TRBJ2-7, with D perhaps matching TRBD2 (6 bases). Trimming removed 8 bases from V and 3 bases from J, with 20 bases in between. Looked up from germline, CDR1 is SEHNR and CDR2 is FQNEAQ (reference sequence). The CDR3 consists of 15 residues. The DNA of the CDR3 is TGTGCCAGCTCATTGGGACTCCCGGAACTCTACGAGCAGTACTTC. Translation: CASSLGLPELYEQYF.

The chain couples TRBV27 to TRBJ1-2; D is ambiguous. The V end lost 2 bases, the J end lost 4 bases, and 17 bases lay between the germline ends. Germline V lookup: CDR1 MNHEY, CDR2 SMNVEV (reference sequence). The CDR3 totals 16 residues. In DNA form, the CDR3 reads TGTGCCAGCAGTTTAGGCCCGGGGTCCGGTGGCTATGGCTACACCTTC. Its protein is CASSLGPGSGGYGYTF.

This chain links TRBV7-8 with TRBJ1-5; 8 bases map to TRBD1. Germline-derived CDR1 and CDR2 are SGHVS and FQNEAQ. Unmatched junction bases numbered 5, after V lost 1 base and J lost 6 bases. The CDR3 has 15 residues. This chain's CDR3 is CASSLGTGLSQPQHF. The CDR3 DNA sequence: TGTGCCAGCAGCTTAGGGACAGGGTTGAGTCAGCCCCAGCATTTT.

This rearrangement joins TRBV2 to TRBJ1-6, with D possibly TRBD1 on 5 matching bases. Trimming took 7 bases from V and 1 from J, leaving 11 bases between them. This CDR3 has 15 residues. In germline, CDR1 is SNHLY, CDR2 FYNNEI. The CDR3 reads CASIQAKSYNSPLHF. The CDR3, as DNA: TGTGCCAGCATACAGGCAAAGTCCTATAATTCACCCCTCCACTTT.

The genes are TRBV5-4 and TRBJ1-2; D is ambiguous. Germline V CDR1 and CDR2: SGHNT, YYREEE (reference sequence). This CDR3 comprises 11 residues. Trimming took off 5 bases at V and 11 bases at J, with 13 bases between the two ends. The chain's CDR3 is CASRGEGIYTF. CDR3 sequence (DNA): TGTGCCAGCAGGGGAGAAGGGATTTACACCTTC.

This chain links TRBV5-6 with TRBJ2-5; TRBD2 matches 12 bases. Per germline, CDR1 SGHDT and CDR2 YYEEEE. The CDR3 runs to 17 residues. V trimming: 4 bases; J trimming: 2 bases; junction bases outside the gene matches: 9. The CDR3 nucleotides are TGTGCCAGCAGCCGGACTAGCGGGATGTTGTTACAAGAGACCCAGTACTTC. It is translated as CASSRTSGMLLQETQYF.

The J gene is TRBJ1-5, the V gene TRBV19, with 10 bases fitting TRBD1. CDR3 size: 17 residues. Germline-derived CDR1 and CDR2 are LNHDA and SQIVND (reference sequence). The V gene end was trimmed by 5 bases and the J gene end by 3 bases; junction bases not matched to a gene: 10. DNA for the CDR3: TGTGCCAGTAGTTGGGGGACAGGGGATCCCCACAATCAGCCCCAGCATTTT. It specifies CASSWGTGDPHNQPQHF.

This clone showed up just once. Other DNA sequences in this sample translate to the same CDR3. The gene calls are TRBV5-6 and TRBJ1-1; TRBD1 might be the D (6 bases). The CDR3 contains 12 residues. Per germline, CDR1 SGHDT and CDR2 YYEEEE. V lost 1 base and J 5 bases, leaving 6 bases between the germline ends. CDR3 DNA: TGTGCCAGCAGCTTGAGGGGGACTGAAGCTTTCTTT. It encodes CASSLRGTEAFF.

V and J are TRBV5-5 and TRBJ2-1; possible D gene TRBD1, 6 bases. CDR1 is SGHKS, CDR2 YYEKEE, per germline (reference sequence). Trimming removed 1 base at V and 8 bases at J, with 22 bases between. The CDR3 contains 17 residues. For the CDR3, the DNA is TGTGCCAGCAGCTTGATACAGGGAAATCCCCTCTTAGATGAGCAGTTCTTC. Protein sequence: CASSLIQGNPLLDEQFF.

The chain joins TRBV5-4 to TRBJ1-6; D is undetermined. CDR1 and CDR2 from the germline V gene are SGHNT and YYREEE (reference sequence). V was shortened by 2 bases and J by 4 bases, with 7 bases between the two germline ends. This CDR3 is 14 amino acids long. Here the CDR3 reads CASSLNGYNSPLHF. As DNA, the CDR3 is TGTGCCAGCAGCTTAAACGGGTATAATTCACCCCTCCACTTT.

Comments on this clone: At one end the junction does not follow the germline gene, possibly because of a read error. In nucleotides, the CDR3 is TGTGCCACCAGTGGACAGGGGTCCTACGAGCAGTACTTC. Amino acids: CATSGQGSYEQYF. J is TRBJ2-7 and V is TRBV28; 9 bases map to TRBD1. This CDR3 contains 13 residues. Germline loops: CDR1 MDHEN, CDR2 SYDVKM. Full variable domain (missing parts from reference TRBV28 and TRBJ2-7): DVKVTQSSRYLVKRTGEKVFLECVQDMDHENMFWYRQDPGLGLRLIYFSYDVKMKEKGDIPEGYSVSREKKERFSLILESASTNQTSMYLCATSGQGSYEQYFGPGTRLTVT.

V and J are TRBV27 and TRBJ1-1; 9 bases are shared with TRBD1. This CDR3 comprises 15 residues. J lost 4 bases, V lost 2 bases, and 5 bases had no gene match. CDR1 is MNHEY, CDR2 SMNVEV, per germline (reference sequence). CDR3 DNA: TGTGCCAGCAGTTTAATCGGGACAGGGAGCACTGAAGCTTTCTTT. Amino acid sequence: CASSLIGTGSTEAFF.

This sequence joins TRBV9 and TRBJ2-5; D not certain. V was clipped by 0 bases and J by 0 bases, with 9 bases between them. This CDR3 has 15 amino acids. Germline-derived CDR1 and CDR2 are SGDLS and YYNGEE. The CDR3 region has the DNA TGTGCCAGCAGCGTAGCTTCAGGTCACCAAGAGACCCAGTACTTC. It specifies CASSVASGHQETQYF.

The chain recombines TRBV30 with TRBJ2-2, with 8 bases fitting TRBD1. J lost 2 bases, V lost 2 bases, and 4 bases had no gene match. In germline, CDR1 is GTSNPN, CDR2 SVGIG (reference sequence). The CDR3 is 15 amino acids. The CDR3 DNA is TGTGCCTGGAGTCCAGACAGGGGAAACACCGGGGAGCTGTTTTTT. This encodes CAWSPDRGNTGELFF.